This T cell receptor beta chain emerged from a study of blood T cell repertoires in COVID-19 (dated by TCRdb to about 2020). In the study overall: Collaborator samples came from the United States, Italy and Spain and covered acute and convalescent phases of COVID-19. The prospective study material was composed of cDNA or gDNA derived from T cells, B-cell-depleted T cells, or PBMCs. Subjects who had been exposed to COVID-19, were actively infected with it, or had recovered from it provided the deeply sampled blood TCRbeta repertoires that made up the dataset. The repertoires were made available in a free public database intended to serve as a resource for research on the immune response to SARS-CoV-2. The samples were drawn from the first 160 participants of the ongoing ImmuneRACE study and from over 950 subjects provided by 6 global collaborators. Nearly every sample came with metadata listing a de-identified subject ID, COVID-19 status, age in years and sex. Where HLA class I and class II types were available, the types were taken from metadata supplied by the sample provider, not from assay-based typing. Here is what the overall study found, with its caveats: Clinical and demographic metadata were provided uncurated, with the amount varying by source and participant.

TCRbeta CDR3 regions were amplified from genomic DNA by means of the immunoSEQ Assay, a bias-controlled multiplex PCR. In the original analysis: Within the assay, amplification of reference gene primers was used to estimate how many nucleated cells each sample contained. To quantify the absolute abundance of each unique TCRbeta CDR3 rearrangement, sequence reads were collapsed and filtered. For each sample, productive Simpson clonality was calculated as the square root of Simpson's diversity index across productive rearrangements. Drawn from immuneACCESS, this table holds only the in-frame rearrangements with V and J called that TCRdb kept. Clones are partly lost; checked studies trace under half to an unresolved V gene and leave the rest unexplained. V and J calls and clone size are given by that table; D and trimming were obtained from the DNA. Across this sample there are 150,000 to 200,000 clones, with around nine tenths seen only once. More than 3% of the sample goes to the ten largest clones.

Per the germline V gene, SGHDN is the CDR1 and FVKESK is the CDR2. The CDR3 measures 14 amino acids from cysteine to phenylalanine. The sequence is cut down to CDR3 DNA, 42 bases in frame from base 1. Clipping removes 6 bases from V and 4 bases from J, with 5 as the unmatched junction base count. With regard to this clone: The target of this receptor is not known. No base qualities exist here, and no much larger clone lies one base off it.

Whole blood was collected in K2EDTA tubes by collaborating institutions according to the institutions' own protocols. For TCRbeta analysis, collaborators shipped samples in one of three forms: frozen whole blood, isolated PBMCs, or DNA extracted from either of those sample types. Sequenced material: peripheral blood. The clonotype originates from a man aged 65-85 years with acute or convalescent COVID-19. Recombination connected TRBV14 to TRBJ1-1; 10 of the junction bases match TRBD1. The CDR3 reads as follows: CASRPGQGGTEAFF. The base sequence is TGTGCCAGCAGACCTGGACAGGGGGGCACTGAAGCTTTCTTT.